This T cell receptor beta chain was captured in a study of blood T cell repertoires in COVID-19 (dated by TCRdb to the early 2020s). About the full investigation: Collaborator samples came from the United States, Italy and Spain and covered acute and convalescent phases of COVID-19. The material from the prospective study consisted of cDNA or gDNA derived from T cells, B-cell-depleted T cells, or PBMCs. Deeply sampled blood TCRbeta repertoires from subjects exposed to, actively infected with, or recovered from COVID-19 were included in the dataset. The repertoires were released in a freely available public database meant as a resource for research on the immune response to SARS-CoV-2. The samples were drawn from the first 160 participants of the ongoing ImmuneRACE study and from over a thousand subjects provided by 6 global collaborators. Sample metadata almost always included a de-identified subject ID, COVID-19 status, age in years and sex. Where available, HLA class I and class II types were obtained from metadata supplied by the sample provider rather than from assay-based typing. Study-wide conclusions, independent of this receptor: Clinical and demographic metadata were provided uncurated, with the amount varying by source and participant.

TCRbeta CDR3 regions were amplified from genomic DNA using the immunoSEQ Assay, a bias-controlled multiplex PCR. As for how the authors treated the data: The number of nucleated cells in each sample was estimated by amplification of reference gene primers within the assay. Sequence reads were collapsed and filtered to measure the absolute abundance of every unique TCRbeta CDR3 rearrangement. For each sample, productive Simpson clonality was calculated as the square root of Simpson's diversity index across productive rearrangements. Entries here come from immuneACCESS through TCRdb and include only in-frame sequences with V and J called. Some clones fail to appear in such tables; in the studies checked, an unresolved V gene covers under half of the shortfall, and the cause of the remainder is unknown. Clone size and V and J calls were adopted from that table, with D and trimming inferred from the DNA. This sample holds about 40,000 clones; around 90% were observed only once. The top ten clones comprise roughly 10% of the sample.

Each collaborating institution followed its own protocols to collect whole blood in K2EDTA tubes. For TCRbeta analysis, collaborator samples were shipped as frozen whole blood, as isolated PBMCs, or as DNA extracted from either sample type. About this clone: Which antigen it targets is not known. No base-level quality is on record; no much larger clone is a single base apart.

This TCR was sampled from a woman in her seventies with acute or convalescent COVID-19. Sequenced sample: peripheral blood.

The nucleotides read TGTGCCAGCAGCTTAGGGGGGGGCGCTCGAGAGACCCAGTACTTC. This codes for CASSLGGGARETQYF. Recombination linked TRBV7-2 to TRBJ2-5, with TRBD2 perhaps the D gene, on 7 matching bases. V gives up 1 base and J gives up 4 bases, and the segment between their germline ends measures 13 bases. From the germline V gene, CDR1 is SGHTA and CDR2 is FQGNSA. Measured from the cysteine to the phenylalanine, the CDR3 is 15 residues long. Left in the record is the CDR3 DNA by itself, 45 bases read in frame from the first base.